The rows below give T cell receptor beta chains drawn from one sample of a study of cytomegalovirus exposure and HLA in healthy donors. Clones were sequenced by immunoSEQ multiplex PCR, and TCRdb holds only the in-frame ones, with some missing. The sample table sets out around 34,000 clones. Sequencing was done on a sample of PBMCs. These receptors all stem from a woman between 35 and 50 years old in good health and CMV-seropositive. The CDR3 runs from the conserved cysteine through the conserved F or W. The D gene is left open where the match is weak.

J: TRBJ2-7; D: TRBD1; V: TRBV7-8; length: 14; DNA: TGTGCCAGCGGAGGACAGGCCACGTACTACGAGCAGTACTTC; CDR3: CASGGQATYYEQYF
J: TRBJ2-1; D: .; V: TRBV7-9; length: 11; DNA: TGTGCCAGCAGCAAAAGAGAGGGGCAGTTCTTC; CDR3: CASSKREGQFF
J: TRBJ1-4; D: .; V: TRBV7-2; length: 14; DNA: TGTGCCAGCAGCTTAGTAGGAGGGAATGAAAAACTGTTTTTT; CDR3: CASSLVGGNEKLFF
J: TRBJ1-2; D: TRBD1; V: TRBV4-2; length: 13; DNA: TGTGCCAGCAGCCAGGGACAGGGGTATGGCTACACCTTC; CDR3: CASSQGQGYGYTF
J: TRBJ2-6; D: .; V: TRBV5-1; length: 15; DNA: TGCGCCAGCAGCTTGGGAGCATCTGGGGCCAACGTCCTGACTTTC; CDR3: CASSLGASGANVLTF
J: TRBJ1-1; D: TRBD1; V: TRBV19; length: 14; DNA: TGTGCCAGTAGGCACAGGGGATGGGCCACTGAAGCTTTCTTT; CDR3: CASRHRGWATEAFF
J: TRBJ2-5; D: TRBD2; V: TRBV2; length: 14; DNA: TGTGCGGTCGTCCAACTAGCGGGGGGGGAGACCCAGTACTTC; CDR3: CAVVQLAGGETQYF
J: TRBJ2-1; D: TRBD1; V: TRBV27; length: 15; DNA: TGTGCCAGCAGGACGGACAGGGGGCCCTACAATGAGCAGTTCTTC; CDR3: CASRTDRGPYNEQFF
J: TRBJ1-5; D: .; V: TRBV28; length: 15; DNA: TGTGCCAGCAGAACGGGGGGGGTGAGCAATCAGCCCCAGCATTTT; CDR3: CASRTGGVSNQPQHF
J: TRBJ1-4; D: TRBD1; V: TRBV5-6; length: 16; DNA: TGTGCCAGCAGCTTGTCCGGGACAGGGAGGTATGAAAAACTGTTTTTT; CDR3: CASSLSGTGRYEKLFF
J: TRBJ2-1; D: .; V: TRBV9; length: 15; DNA: TGTGCCAGCAGCGTACAAGCACTCTCCTACAATGAGCAGTTCTTC; CDR3: CASSVQALSYNEQFF
J: TRBJ2-7; D: .; V: TRBV5-4; length: 15; DNA: TGTGCCAGCAGCTCGCGACTACCTCGGGGGTACGAGCAGTACTTC; CDR3: CASSSRLPRGYEQYF
J: TRBJ2-5; D: .; V: TRBV29-1; length: 11; DNA: TGCAGCGGGACAGTCCAAGAGACCCAGTACTTC; CDR3: CSGTVQETQYF
J: TRBJ1-2; D: .; V: TRBV10-2; length: 15; DNA: TGCGCCAGCACCCCGGGACACCTTTTTAACTATGGCTACACCTTC; CDR3: CASTPGHLFNYGYTF
J: TRBJ1-4; D: TRBD1; V: TRBV7-7; length: 17; DNA: TGTGCCAGCAGCCCCGGGACAGGAAGGGCAACTAATGAAAAACTGTTTTTT; CDR3: CASSPGTGRATNEKLFF
J: TRBJ1-1; D: .; V: TRBV30; length: 11; DNA: TGTGCCGCGGAGGGGCGCTGGGAAGCTTTCTTT; CDR3: CAAEGRWEAFF
J: TRBJ1-5; D: TRBD1; V: TRBV5-6; length: 17; DNA: TGTGCCAGCAGCTGGGGACAGGGGGGTCGACGCAATCAGCCCCAGCATTTT; CDR3: CASSWGQGGRRNQPQHF
J: TRBJ2-2; D: .; V: TRBV2; length: 14; DNA: TGTGCCAGCAGCCCCCTCCCGGACACCGGGGAGCTGTTTTTT; CDR3: CASSPLPDTGELFF